This T cell receptor (beta chain) is from a study of T cell repertoires and Cas9 in healthy adults listed by TCRdb under 2018. At the level of the whole study: Within the CD4 and CD8 compartments, SpCas9-reactive T cells were assessed for multi-effector potency, cytotoxicity and lineage determination. The study looked at preexisting T cell immunity to the Streptococcus pyogenes Cas9 nuclease (SpCas9), which is used in CRISPR gene editing.

The receptor library was made with the immunoSEQ multiplex PCR assay. Drawn from immuneACCESS, this table holds only the in-frame rearrangements with V and J called that TCRdb kept. Clones are partly lost; checked studies trace under half to an unresolved V gene and leave the rest unexplained. Within this sample are approximately 21,000 clones, with roughly nine tenths of them counted one time only. The top ten clones comprise around 0.71% of the sample. Summary of the overall study and its limitations: Proliferation and function of SpCas9-reactive effector T cells were reported to be mitigated in vitro by SpCas9-reactive regulatory T cells.

The CDR3 spans 14 residues, from the cysteine through the phenylalanine. Only the CDR3 part of the read is kept: 42 bases, read in frame from the first base. Between the V and J ends, shortened by 8 bases and 5 bases respectively, the junction contains 17 bases. The germline V gene gives CDR1 as SGHVS and CDR2 as FQNEAQ. Details on this clone: The antigen it binds to is not known. Base qualities are not provided; no much larger clone lies one nucleotide away.

Healthy humans served as the donors. The V and J genes are TRBV7-8 and TRBJ2-3; a confident D gene designation cannot be given. The sequence was obtained from a human donor in good health. The sample taken for sequencing was CD4+ effector T cells (CD127+, CD25-, CD137-, CD154-) from PBMCs; culture status not recorded. The sequence in DNA is TGTGCCAGCCGGCCCAACGTTCAAGTAGATACGCAGTATTTT. The encoded protein is CASRPNVQVDTQYF. The variable domain in full, with residues beyond the CDR3 obtained from the reference TRBV7-8 and TRBJ2-3 genes, is GAGVSQSPRYKVAKRGQDVALRCDPISGHVSLFWYQQALGQGPEFLTYFQNEAQLDKSGLPSDRFFAERPEGSVSTLKIQRTQQEDSAVYLCASRPNVQVDTQYFGPGTRLTVL.